Given below is one TCR beta chain in context. The antigen is not known. Primers for the PCR totalled 60 Vbeta and 13 Jbeta. The data were produced by immunoSEQ multiplex PCR, yet TCRdb's version contains in-frame clones alone and is incomplete. Of tens of thousands of clones listed, about nine tenths are singletons. These data belong to a study of cytomegalovirus exposure and HLA in healthy donors. The CDR3 runs to 17 residues. Germline assignment: CDR1 MDHEN and CDR2 SYDVKM. The V gene end was trimmed by 3 bases and the J gene end by 3 bases; junction bases not matched to a gene: 10. Findings of the study overall: In most subjects, TCR beta sequences reportedly gave accurate predictions of HLA-A and HLA-B alleles. Later work associated 16,951 TCR beta sequences with HLA alleles at 0.05 false discovery rate. The authors assumed roughly uniform sequencing depth across donors for presence/absence analyses.

The clonotype originates from a middle-aged woman in good health and CMV-seropositive. Material: PBMCs. The rearrangement links TRBV28 to TRBJ1-5, with 8 bases identical to TRBD1. CDR3 sequence reads: CASSFFRSGGPNQPQHF. As DNA, the CDR3 is TGTGCCAGCAGTTTTTTCCGATCAGGGGGCCCCAATCAGCCCCAGCATTTT.